This TCR beta chain emerged from a study of blood T cell repertoires in COVID-19 (dated by TCRdb to about 2020). With respect to the entire study: Samples covering the acute and convalescent phases of COVID-19 were provided by collaborators in the United States, Italy and Spain. The material from the prospective study consisted of cDNA or gDNA derived from T cells, B-cell-depleted T cells, or PBMCs. Where available, HLA class I and class II types were obtained from metadata supplied by the sample provider rather than from assay-based typing. A de-identified subject ID, COVID-19 status, age in years and sex were almost always included in the sample metadata. The dataset comprised deeply sampled blood TCRbeta repertoires from subjects exposed to, actively infected with, or recovered from COVID-19. The repertoires were released in a freely available public database intended as a resource for research on the immune response to SARS-CoV-2. The samples were drawn from the first 160 participants of the ongoing ImmuneRACE study and from over 950 subjects provided by 6 global collaborators.

The germline V gene (reference sequence) sets CDR1 to LNHDA and CDR2 to SQIVND. Trimming costs V 5 bases and J 6 bases, and their ends lie 13 bases apart. The CDR3 holds 14 amino acids from the cysteine to the phenylalanine. The kept DNA is CDR3 alone, 42 bases in frame from the first base. The immunoSEQ Assay, a bias-controlled multiplex PCR, was used to amplify TCRbeta CDR3 regions from genomic DNA. The authors' analysis ran thus. Within the assay, amplification of reference gene primers was used to estimate how many nucleated cells each sample contained. To quantify the absolute abundance of each unique TCRbeta CDR3 rearrangement, sequence reads were collapsed and filtered. For each sample, productive Simpson clonality was calculated by taking the square root of Simpson's diversity index across productive rearrangements. TCRdb limited this immuneACCESS table to in-frame rearrangements with V and J called. A share of clones is missing; checked studies link under half to unresolved V genes, and the rest is unexplained. The D gene and trimming were derived from the DNA, and the V and J assignments and clone size from that table. This sample gives just over 80,000 clones in total; under 90% of them show up just once. In total, the top ten clones hold about 45% of the sample.

Whole blood was collected in K2EDTA tubes by collaborating institutions according to the institutions' own protocols. For TCRbeta analysis, collaborators shipped samples in one of three forms: frozen whole blood, isolated PBMCs, or DNA extracted from either of those sample types. Broader findings and caveats from the paper: The quantity of clinical and demographic metadata differed by source and by participant and was supplied without curation.

Of note for this clone: Its specific antigen is unknown. Qualities for individual bases were not recorded, and no much larger clone is one base off.

The material sequenced was peripheral blood. The rearranged chain carries TRBV19 and TRBJ2-2; the D gene is perhaps TRBD1, on 6 matching bases. The receptor was derived from a man older than 75 with acute or convalescent COVID-19. The CDR3 amino acid sequence is: CASSRAGEAGELFF. In nucleotides, the sequence is TGTGCCAGTAGTCGGGCAGGGGAAGCCGGGGAGCTGTTTTTT.